This TCR beta chain was recorded in a study of lymphopenia after photon versus proton radiotherapy. The repertoire was sequenced with immunoSEQ multiplex PCR; TCRdb's copy has only in-frame clones and lacks some. The table lists more than 20,000 clones, more than 70% of them singletons, with 5.2% in the top ten. Study-level findings and limits: Larger post-nadir TCR diversity loss correlated inversely with survival in deceased patients.

This CDR3 contains 16 residues. The V gene lost 1 base and the J gene lost 0 bases, with 12 bases spanning the gap. The germline V gene encodes CDR1 SGHKS and CDR2 YYEKEE (reference sequence). In the case of this clone: Its target is not known.

The specimen comprised peripheral blood, sampled from a patient treated with photon-based radiotherapy. The clonotype comes from a young man with gastric cancer. The rearrangement links TRBV5-5 to TRBJ2-3, with D tentatively TRBD2 (6 bases). The CDR3 nucleotides are TGTGCCAGCAGCTTGTCGGGGGAAACTAGCACAGATACGCAGTATTTT. It is translated as CASSLSGETSTDTQYF.